This entry concerns a single TCR beta chain. Its cognate antigen has yet to be identified. Nothing much larger sits one base from this clone, and base qualities are not available. Lesional scalp punch biopsies and peripheral blood were obtained from alopecia areata patients. After PBMCs were isolated by density centrifugation and stained for CD3, CD4 and CD8, a FACSAria was used to sort CD4+ and CD8+ T cells. This entry belongs to a study of CD8+ T cells in alopecia areata (dated by TCRdb to the late 2010s). A note on the overall study: The treated patients, all with moderate-to-severe alopecia areata, were enrolled in an open-label pilot trial of oral tofacitinib given at 5 to 10 mg twice daily. Patients received tofacitinib for 6 to 18 months and were then followed off drug for 6 months to check for delayed response and recurrence. High-throughput TCRbeta sequencing was used to examine T cell clonal expansion in alopecia areata in both the C3H/HeJ mouse model and human patients. On the human side, TCRbeta sequencing was run on scalp tissue and on sorted CD4+ and CD8+ peripheral blood T cells from healthy controls and from alopecia areata patients with either patchy or totalis/universalis disease. Biopsies were taken from tofacitinib-treated patients at baseline and again at 4 and 24 weeks into treatment, and several of those patients also had a later scalp biopsy. Scalp clonality was compared among normal scalp (n=4), patchy alopecia areata scalp (n=8), and alopecia totalis/universalis scalp (n=8). RNA was obtained with the PAXgene miRNA kit for fixed scalp, the miRNeasy kit for PBMCs, and the RNeasy kit for mouse skin. TCRbeta CDR3 regions were amplified by immunoSEQ multiplex PCR using 35 Vbeta forward and 13 Jbeta reverse primers.

The library was generated by the immunoSEQ multiplex PCR assay. To provide template for TCR sequencing, every sample had RNA extracted and reverse transcribed into cDNA. First-strand cDNA was synthesized using SuperScript III with a 2:1 mix of oligo-dT and random hexamers. Amplification bias was assessed with a synthetic immune receptor repertoire, and residual bias was removed computationally. On the authors' methods: After raw reads were preprocessed to remove errors, the CDR3 was defined following IMGT conventions as running from the conserved cysteine to phenylalanine. Clonality was computed by normalizing Shannon entropy by log2 of the number of productive unique TCRs and subtracting the result from 1. CD4 or CD8 identity of scalp clones was inferred by cross-referencing scalp TCRbeta sequences with sorted blood CD4 and CD8 repertoires. Entries here come from immuneACCESS through TCRdb and include only in-frame sequences with V and J called. Some clones fail to appear in such tables; in the studies checked, an unresolved V gene covers under half of the shortfall, and the cause of the remainder is unknown. The V and J calls and clone size come from that table; D and trimming were worked out from the DNA. The table for this sample lists 75,000 to 100,000 clones; around 38% of them were counted only once. About 1.4% of the sample rests with the top ten.

Results and caveats for the whole study, not just this receptor: Compared with mice, TCR sequences shared between patients were less clear, possibly partly because of HLA diversity across the patient population. Resident alphabeta T cells in normal human skin are also sequenced, complicating scalp TCR repertoire analysis, unlike mouse skin dominated by gammadelta T cells. Lesional scalp, especially in alopecia totalis/universalis, showed higher clonality and more expanded CD8+ clones than normal scalp, suggesting antigenic drive.

Via the germline V gene, CDR1 is SGHRS and CDR2 YFSETQ. The V and J ends are trimmed by 0 bases and 3 bases, leaving 10 bases between them. Taken from cysteine to phenylalanine, the CDR3 has 14 residues. This entry keeps only the CDR3 DNA: 42 bases, framed from base 1. The chain couples TRBV5-1 to TRBJ2-7; matching of 6 bases hints at TRBD1 as the D gene. The sequenced material came from CD4+ T cells sorted from blood. This clonotype was obtained from a human donor with alopecia areata. The bases read TGCGCCAGCAGCTTGGCCCCAGGGGACTACGAGCAGTACTTC. Translated, it reads CASSLAPGDYEQYF.